The rows below give T cell receptor beta chains drawn from one sample of a study of beta chain features in type 1 diabetes. The repertoire was sequenced with immunoSEQ multiplex PCR; TCRdb's copy has only in-frame clones and lacks some. The table includes 350,000 to 450,000 clones, around 12% detected once. Sequenced: naive CD4+ T cells from blood. The source of these receptors is a young woman with type 1 diabetes. Each CDR3 is given with its conserved first and last residue. A D gene is named only where the DNA matches it firmly. The size field is filled for only some rows; it gives once, few, many or a size class.

CDR3,DNA,J,length,V,size,D
CAWRHRSGELFF,TGTGCCTGGAGACACCGTTCCGGGGAGCTGTTTTTT,TRBJ2-2,12,TRBV30,-,-
CASSPRPGQGNMDEQFF,TGTGCCAGCAGTCCCAGGCCGGGACAGGGTAATATGGATGAGCAGTTCTTC,TRBJ2-1,17,TRBV28,few,TRBD1
CASSVTATNEKLFF,TGTGCCAGCAGTGTGACTGCAACTAATGAAAAACTGTTTTTT,TRBJ1-4,14,TRBV6-4,few,-
CASTIRASGGAFQETQYF,TGTGCCAGCACCATTCGGGCTAGCGGGGGGGCCTTTCAAGAGACCCAGTACTTC,TRBJ2-5,18,TRBV7-8,few,TRBD2
CASSYSRTTYNEQFF,TGTGCCAGCAGTTACAGCAGGACTACGTACAATGAGCAGTTCTTC,TRBJ2-1,15,TRBV6-5,-,-
CASSGPVGGLHVLTF,TGTGCCAGCAGCGGACCGGTCGGAGGGCTCCACGTCCTGACTTTC,TRBJ2-6,15,TRBV9,few,-
CASSEIRVSGNTIYF,TGTGCCAGCAGCGAGATACGGGTCTCTGGAAACACCATATATTTT,TRBJ1-3,15,TRBV5-6,-,-
CAIRTGREQYF,TGTGCCATCCGGACAGGGCGAGAGCAGTACTTC,TRBJ2-7,11,TRBV2,-,TRBD1
CASSLISGNTGELFF,TGTGCCAGCAGTCTGATCTCGGGGAACACCGGGGAGCTGTTTTTT,TRBJ2-2,15,TRBV6-6,-,-
CAISEFDTISTDTQYF,TGTGCCATCAGTGAGTTTGACACCATCAGCACAGATACGCAGTATTTT,TRBJ2-3,16,TRBV10-3,few,-
CASSYGQGSTDTQYF,TGTGCCAGCAGTTACGGACAGGGGTCTACAGATACGCAGTATTTT,TRBJ2-3,15,TRBV6-5,-,TRBD1
CASSPIGTDIYGYTF,TGTGCCAGCAGCCCCATTGGGACAGACATCTATGGCTACACCTTC,TRBJ1-2,15,TRBV11-1,few,TRBD1
CAISDVATRAFF,TGTGCCATCAGTGATGTGGCCACGCGGGCTTTCTTT,TRBJ1-1,12,TRBV10-3,-,-
CSVIRGLSTEAFF,TGCAGCGTTATCAGGGGATTGAGTACTGAAGCTTTCTTT,TRBJ1-1,13,TRBV29-1,few,-
CASSLGSGQWETQYF,TGTGCCAGCAGCTTGGGTTCCGGACAGTGGGAGACCCAGTACTTC,TRBJ2-5,15,TRBV5-4,-,-
CASSSLAGATDTQYF,TGTGCCAGCAGTTCCCTAGCGGGAGCGACAGATACGCAGTATTTT,TRBJ2-3,15,TRBV28,-,TRBD2
CATRSGGMGTQYF,TGTGCCACCCGTTCAGGGGGCATGGGGACCCAGTACTTC,TRBJ2-5,13,TRBV28,few,TRBD1
CASSLLYYAQDTEAFF,TGTGCCAGCAGCTTGCTGTATTATGCACAGGACACTGAAGCTTTCTTT,TRBJ1-1,16,TRBV5-6,few,-
CASRETGERTEAFF,TGTGCCAGCAGGGAAACAGGGGAGCGGACTGAAGCTTTCTTT,TRBJ1-1,14,TRBV25-1,few,TRBD1
CASWPSGRSTDTQYF,TGTGCCAGCTGGCCTAGCGGGCGAAGCACAGATACGCAGTATTTT,TRBJ2-3,15,TRBV7-2,-,TRBD2
CAWSVGGSSHEQYF,TGTGCCTGGAGTGTGGGCGGGTCCTCCCACGAGCAGTACTTC,TRBJ2-7,14,TRBV30,few,-
CASSLWAGMYEQYF,TGTGCCAGCAGTTTATGGGCAGGGATGTACGAGCAGTACTTC,TRBJ2-7,14,TRBV28,-,-
CASSLSYEQYF,TGTGCCAGCAGCTTATCGTACGAGCAGTACTTC,TRBJ2-7,11,TRBV7-2,-,-
CASSLTGSSYEQYF,TGCGCCAGCAGCTTGACAGGCAGCTCCTACGAGCAGTACTTC,TRBJ2-7,14,TRBV5-1,-,-
CASSPPAGRNSSPLHF,TGTGCCAGCTCACCACCGGCGGGCAGGAACAGTTCACCCCTCCACTTT,TRBJ1-6,16,TRBV18,-,-
CASRPSGGGGELFF,TGTGCCAGCAGACCGAGCGGGGGGGGCGGGGAGCTGTTTTTT,TRBJ2-2,14,TRBV7-2,few,TRBD2
CASSVALLNTGELFF,TGTGCCAGCAGCGTAGCCCTATTAAACACCGGGGAGCTGTTTTTT,TRBJ2-2,15,TRBV9,few,-
CASSIAGGQDYYEQYF,TGTGCCAGCAGTATAGCGGGAGGGCAGGACTACTACGAGCAGTACTTC,TRBJ2-7,16,TRBV28,few,TRBD2
CASSPGGSNQPQHF,TGTGCCAGCAGCCCCGGCGGGAGCAATCAGCCCCAGCATTTT,TRBJ1-5,14,TRBV7-9,-,-
CASSQDASSGRGTQYF,TGCGCCAGCAGCCAAGATGCTTCTAGCGGGAGGGGTACGCAGTATTTT,TRBJ2-3,16,TRBV4-3,-,TRBD2
CASSPNDRAASQYF,TGTGCCAGCTCACCAAACGACAGGGCAGCGTCCCAGTACTTC,TRBJ2-5,14,TRBV18,few,TRBD1
CSVDGTGGPGPPQETQYF,TGCAGCGTTGACGGGACAGGGGGCCCGGGACCACCCCAAGAGACCCAGTACTTC,TRBJ2-5,18,TRBV29-1,-,TRBD1
CASSQAGTDYGYTF,TGTGCCAGCAGCCAAGCTGGGACAGACTATGGCTACACCTTC,TRBJ1-2,14,TRBV4-2,few,TRBD1
CSVGGWGGRLLETQYF,TGCAGCGTCGGCGGATGGGGGGGCAGATTGTTGGAGACCCAGTACTTC,TRBJ2-5,16,TRBV29-1,-,-
CAWSDRQAPYEQYF,TGTGCCTGGAGCGACCGACAGGCCCCCTACGAGCAGTACTTC,TRBJ2-7,14,TRBV30,few,-
CSVCRTVAGTEAFF,TGCAGCGTCTGTCGGACGGTTGCGGGCACTGAAGCTTTCTTT,TRBJ1-1,14,TRBV29-1,-,-
CASSVVLGMNTEAFF,TGTGCCAGCAGCGTAGTACTAGGGATGAACACTGAAGCTTTCTTT,TRBJ1-1,15,TRBV9,-,-
CASSADALGGELFF,TGTGCCAGCAGCGCCGATGCCCTCGGTGGGGAGCTGTTTTTT,TRBJ2-2,14,TRBV9,-,-
CASSHLWTSEIYNEQFF,TGTGCCAGCAGCCACTTGTGGACTAGCGAGATCTACAATGAGCAGTTCTTC,TRBJ2-1,17,TRBV11-3,-,TRBD2
CASRIRSYQETQYF,TGTGCCAGCCGAATCAGAAGTTACCAAGAGACCCAGTACTTC,TRBJ2-5,14,TRBV11-2,few,-
CASSARTGTNYGYTF,TGTGCCAGCAGCGCCCGGACAGGGACTAACTATGGCTACACCTTC,TRBJ1-2,15,TRBV9,-,TRBD1
CASSLELAGGTDTQYF,TGTGCCAGCAGCTTAGAGCTAGCGGGAGGCACAGATACGCAGTATTTT,TRBJ2-3,16,TRBV7-2,-,TRBD2
CAWSVSGYGELFF,TGTGCCTGGAGTGTGTCAGGGTACGGGGAGCTGTTTTTT,TRBJ2-2,13,TRBV30,-,-
CASSLAAPRSGANVLTF,TGTGCCAGCAGCCTCGCCGCGCCCCGCTCTGGGGCCAACGTCCTGACTTTC,TRBJ2-6,17,TRBV7-3,few,-
CASSRTGFNGYTF,TGTGCCAGCAGCAGGACAGGGTTTAATGGCTACACCTTC,TRBJ1-2,13,TRBV7-9,few,TRBD1
CAWSGPGTPGQGRNTIYF,TGTGCCTGGAGCGGCCCTGGAACTCCGGGACAGGGGAGAAACACCATATATTTT,TRBJ1-3,18,TRBV30,few,TRBD1
CASRRDSNTGELFF,TGTGCCAGCAGGAGGGACAGCAACACCGGGGAGCTGTTTTTT,TRBJ2-2,14,TRBV2,-,TRBD1
CAWSVRGTEAFF,TGTGCCTGGAGTGTACGGGGGACTGAAGCTTTCTTT,TRBJ1-1,12,TRBV30,-,-
CASRVDSTYTGELFF,TGTGCCAGCCGGGTCGATTCGACCTACACCGGGGAGCTGTTTTTT,TRBJ2-2,15,TRBV6-4,-,-
CASSFTTARGYTF,TGCGCCAGCAGCTTCACTACGGCGAGGGGCTACACCTTC,TRBJ1-2,13,TRBV5-1,few,-
CASSQVGKASGKGRSYNEQFF,TGCGCCAGCAGCCAAGTAGGAAAGGCTAGCGGGAAGGGAAGGTCCTACAATGAGCAGTTCTTC,TRBJ2-1,21,TRBV4-1,few,TRBD2